Below are 13 T cell receptor beta chains sequenced from a single sample in a study of cytomegalovirus exposure and HLA in healthy donors. Primers for the PCR totalled 60 Vbeta and 13 Jbeta. Sequencing used immunoSEQ multiplex PCR; TCRdb keeps in-frame clones, though not all of them. The sample contains about 140,000 clones, roughly three quarters of which appear only once. Sequencing was done on a sample of PBMCs. The receptors here all came from a man between 18 and 29 years old in good health and CMV-seronegative.

This clone was recorded once. The V and J genes are TRBV19 and TRBJ1-6; 11 bases line up with TRBD1. The V and J ends lost 9 bases and 6 bases, in that order; junction bases with no gene match: 7. The CDR3 has 15 amino acids. Germline V lookup: CDR1 LNHDA, CDR2 SQIVND (reference sequence). CDR3 coding DNA: TGTGCCAGCGGGGACAGGGGGAGGGGTAATTCACCCCTCCACTTT. Translated, it gives CASGDRGRGNSPLHF.

The chain has TRBV7-9 and TRBJ2-5; D is undetermined. The CDR3 runs to 14 residues. Germline V gene data show CDR1 as SEHNR and CDR2 as FQNEAQ (reference sequence). With 1 base removed from V and 3 bases from J, the gap between germline ends came to 9 bases. This CDR3 is CASSLVQSEETQYF. DNA for the CDR3: TGTGCCAGCAGCTTAGTACAGAGTGAAGAGACCCAGTACTTC.

In this sample, this clone turned up a few times. This chain links TRBV5-1 with TRBJ2-6, with 7 bases that match TRBD1. Germline CDR1 and CDR2: SGHRS and YFSETQ. The V segment lost 4 bases and the J segment 0 bases; nucleotides outside the gene matches: 13. The CDR3 length is 19 residues. The CDR3 sequence: CASSHRVGTASSGANVLTF. The CDR3 DNA is TGCGCCAGCAGCCACAGGGTAGGGACAGCGAGCTCTGGGGCCAACGTCCTGACTTTC.

This clone has just a few counts. V and J are TRBV4-3 and TRBJ1-4; D might be TRBD1 (6 bases). CDR1 and CDR2 from the germline V gene are LGHNA and YSLEER. The CDR3 is made up of 17 amino acids. V was trimmed by 0 bases and J by 3 bases, leaving 14 bases between them. CDR3 bases: TGCGCCAGCAGCCAAGATGCCAGGGGATTTGCTAATGAAAAACTGTTTTTT. Amino acid sequence: CASSQDARGFANEKLFF.

This clone was detected only a few times. The rearrangement joins TRBV4-1 to TRBJ1-1; no clear D gene. Germline V gives CDR1 MGHRA, CDR2 YSYEKL. CDR3 size: 13 residues. Trimming shortened V by 5 bases and J by 1 base, and 8 bases separated the two germline ends. CDR3 protein: CASSTTENTEAFF. In DNA form, the CDR3 reads TGCGCCAGCAGCACGACTGAGAACACTGAAGCTTTCTTT.

This chain joins TRBV6-1 and TRBJ2-5; TRBD1 aligns across 7 bases. After removal of 4 bases from V and 4 bases from J, the junction contained 3 bases not matched to a gene. The CDR3 has 13 amino acids. In germline, CDR1 is MNHNS, CDR2 SASEGT. DNA of the CDR3: TGTGCCAGCAGTGGACAGGGTACAGAGACCCAGTACTTC. Protein: CASSGQGTETQYF.

This clone appeared a single time. The chain joins TRBV6-4 to TRBJ1-2; no definite D call. Germline V gene data show CDR1 as MRHNA and CDR2 as SNTAGT. The ends were cut back, 2 bases at V and 4 bases at J, with 8 bases in the middle. The CDR3 totals 13 residues. The CDR3 here is CASSDGRGYGYTF. DNA of the CDR3: TGTGCCAGCAGTGACGGGCGGGGCTATGGCTACACCTTC.

Written as DNA, the CDR3 is TGTGCCAGTAGTATAGTGTACAGGACAGGGGATTCACCCCTCCACTTT. Translating it yields CASSIVYRTGDSPLHF. The chain recombines TRBV19 with TRBJ1-6; TRBD1 aligns across 9 bases. Germline CDR1 and CDR2: LNHDA and SQIVND (reference sequence). The ends lost 1 base at V and 8 bases at J; junction bases unmatched: 6. This CDR3 is built from 16 residues.

The rearrangement joins TRBV5-1 to TRBJ2-1, with a possible D match to TRBD2 (6 bases). This CDR3 comprises 15 residues. Germline lookup yields CDR1 SGHRS and CDR2 YFSETQ. The ends were cut back, 4 bases at V and 5 bases at J, with 16 bases in the middle. As DNA, the CDR3 is TGCGCCAGCAGCGCCGGGACTCCTAACAACAATGAGCAGTTCTTC. It translates to CASSAGTPNNNEQFF.

This clone was picked up a small number of times. The chain couples TRBV19 to TRBJ1-1; the D is unclear. V lost 5 bases and J 1 base, leaving 11 bases between the germline ends. The CDR3 sequence is 14 residues long. The germline V gene has CDR1 LNHDA and CDR2 SQIVND (reference sequence). In DNA form, the CDR3 reads TGTGCCAGTAGTCCTGGACTTGGGAACACTGAAGCTTTCTTT. It codes for CASSPGLGNTEAFF.

Concerning this clone itself: Germline and junction disagree at one end, which may indicate a read error. This rearrangement joins TRBV7-9 to TRBJ2-7; D is possibly TRBD1 or TRBD2 (5 bases each). CDR3 length: 12 residues. Germline V gene data show CDR1 as SEHNR and CDR2 as FQNEAQ (reference sequence). CDR3 nucleotides: TGTTCCAGCGGAGAAGGGGCCGACGAGCAGTACTTC. Residues: CSSGEGADEQYF.

The J gene is TRBJ2-3, the V gene TRBV5-6; no reliable D call. Germline V gene sequence: CDR1 SGHDT, CDR2 YYEEEE. The CDR3 runs 13 residues. V was cut by 4 bases and J by 2 bases, with 8 bases left in between. In DNA, the CDR3 is TGTGCCAGCAGCCTTACCTACACAGATACGCAGTATTTT. This gives the protein CASSLTYTDTQYF.

The DNA for the CDR3 is TGTGCCAGCAGCTTAGCTGGCAGGGGAGTTTGGAACGAGCAGTACTTC. It is translated as CASSLAGRGVWNEQYF. The genes are TRBV7-2 and TRBJ2-7, with D perhaps matching TRBD1 (6 bases). Trimming cost V 0 bases and J 5 bases, with 17 bases left between them. Germline V gene data show CDR1 as SGHTA and CDR2 as FQGNSA. The CDR3 runs to 16 residues. The variable domain in full, with the rest retrieved from reference TRBV7-2 and TRBJ2-7, is GAGVSQSPSNKVTEKGKDVELRCDPISGHTALYWYRQSLGQGLEFLIYFQGNSAPDKSGLPSDRFSAERTGGSVSTLTIQRTQQEDSAVYLCASSLAGRGVWNEQYFGPGTRLTVT.